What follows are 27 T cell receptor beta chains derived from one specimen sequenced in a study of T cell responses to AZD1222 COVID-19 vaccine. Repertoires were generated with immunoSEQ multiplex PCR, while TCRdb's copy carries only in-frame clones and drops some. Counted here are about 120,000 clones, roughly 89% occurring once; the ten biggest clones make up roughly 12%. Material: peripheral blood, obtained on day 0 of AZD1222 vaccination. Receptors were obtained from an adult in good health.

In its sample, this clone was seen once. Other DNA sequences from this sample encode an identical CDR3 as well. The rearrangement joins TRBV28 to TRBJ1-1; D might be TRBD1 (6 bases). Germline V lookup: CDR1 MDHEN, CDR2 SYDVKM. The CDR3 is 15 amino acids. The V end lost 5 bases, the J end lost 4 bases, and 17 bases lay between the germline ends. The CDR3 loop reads CASSPPTGKGTEAFF. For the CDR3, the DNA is TGTGCCAGCAGTCCACCTACAGGGAAGGGCACTGAAGCTTTCTTT.

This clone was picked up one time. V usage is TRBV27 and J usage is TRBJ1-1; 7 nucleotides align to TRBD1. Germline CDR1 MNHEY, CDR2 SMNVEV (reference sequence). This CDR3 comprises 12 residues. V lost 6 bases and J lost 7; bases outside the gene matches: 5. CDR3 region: CASSGTDLEAFF. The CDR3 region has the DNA TGTGCCAGCAGCGGGACAGACCTTGAAGCTTTCTTT.

The DNA for the CDR3 is TGTGCCAGCAGCTCCATAGGGGGAGCCTACGAGCAGTACTTC. It is translated as CASSSIGGAYEQYF. The rearrangement joins TRBV11-2 to TRBJ2-7, with D possibly being TRBD1 (6 bases). The CDR3 totals 14 residues. The germline V and J ends were trimmed by 4 bases and 2 bases, with 12 bases remaining between them. Germline lookup yields CDR1 SGHAT and CDR2 FQNNGV.

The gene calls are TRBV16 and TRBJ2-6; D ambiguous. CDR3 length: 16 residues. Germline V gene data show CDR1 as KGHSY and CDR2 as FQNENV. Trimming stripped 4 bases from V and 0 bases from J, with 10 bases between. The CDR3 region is CASSPRQSSGANVLTF. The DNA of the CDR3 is TGTGCCAGCAGCCCGAGGCAAAGCTCTGGGGCCAACGTCCTGACTTTC.

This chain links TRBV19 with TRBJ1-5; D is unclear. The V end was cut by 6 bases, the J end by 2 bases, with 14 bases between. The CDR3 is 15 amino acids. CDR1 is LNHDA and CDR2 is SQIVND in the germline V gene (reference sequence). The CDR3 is CASSQRWQGNQPQHF. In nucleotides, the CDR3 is TGTGCCAGTAGCCAAAGGTGGCAGGGCAATCAGCCCCAGCATTTT. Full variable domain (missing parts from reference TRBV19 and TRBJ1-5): DGGITQSPKYLFRKEGQNVTLSCEQNLNHDAMYWYRQDPGQGLRLIYYSQIVNDFQKGDIAEGYSVSREKKESFPLTVTSAQKNPTAFYLCASSQRWQGNQPQHFGDGTRLSIL.

CDR3 sequence reads: CAISETGKETQYF. As DNA, the CDR3 is TGTGCCATCAGTGAAACAGGGAAAGAGACCCAGTACTTC. The V and J genes are TRBV10-3 and TRBJ2-5, with a weak D call TRBD1 (6 bases). Germline CDR1 is ENHRY and CDR2 is SYGVKD. The V end was cut by 3 bases, the J end by 3 bases, with 8 bases between. CDR3 size: 13 residues.

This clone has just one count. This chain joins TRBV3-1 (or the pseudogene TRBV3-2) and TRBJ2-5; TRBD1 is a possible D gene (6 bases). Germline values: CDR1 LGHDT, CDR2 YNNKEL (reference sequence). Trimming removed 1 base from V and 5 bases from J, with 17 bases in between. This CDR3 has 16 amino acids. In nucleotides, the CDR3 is TGTGCCAGCAGCCAAGGAGTCAGGGGCCCGACGGAGACCCAGTACTTC. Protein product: CASSQGVRGPTETQYF.

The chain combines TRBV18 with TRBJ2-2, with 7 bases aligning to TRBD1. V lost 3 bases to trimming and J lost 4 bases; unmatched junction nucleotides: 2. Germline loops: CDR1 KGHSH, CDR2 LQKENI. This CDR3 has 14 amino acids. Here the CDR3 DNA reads TGTGCCAGCTCACCTACAGGGGCCACCGGGGAGCTGTTTTTT. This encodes CASSPTGATGELFF.

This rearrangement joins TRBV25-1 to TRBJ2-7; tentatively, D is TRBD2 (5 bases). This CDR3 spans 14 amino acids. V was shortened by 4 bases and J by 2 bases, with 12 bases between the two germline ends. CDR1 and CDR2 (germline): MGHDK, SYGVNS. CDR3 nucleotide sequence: TGTGCCAGCAGTGCGTCGGGATTAACCTACGAGCAGTACTTC. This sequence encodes CASSASGLTYEQYF.

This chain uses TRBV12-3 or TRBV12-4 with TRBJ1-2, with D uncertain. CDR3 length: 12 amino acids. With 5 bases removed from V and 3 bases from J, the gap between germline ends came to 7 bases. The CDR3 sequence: CASSLADYGYTF. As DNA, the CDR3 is TGTGCCAGCAGTCTGGCGGACTATGGCTACACCTTC.

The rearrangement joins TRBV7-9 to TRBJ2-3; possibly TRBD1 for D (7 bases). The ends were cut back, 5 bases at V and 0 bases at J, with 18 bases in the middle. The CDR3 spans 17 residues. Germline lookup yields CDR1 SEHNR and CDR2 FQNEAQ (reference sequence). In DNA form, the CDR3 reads TGTGCCAGCAGCCCTAGAGGGGGCGGGACTAGCACAGATACGCAGTATTTT. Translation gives CASSPRGGGTSTDTQYF. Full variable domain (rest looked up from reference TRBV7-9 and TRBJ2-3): DTGVSQNPRHKITKRGQNVTFRCDPISEHNRLYWYRQTLGQGPEFLTYFQNEAQLEKSRLLSDRFSAERPKGSFSTLEIQRTEQGDSAMYLCASSPRGGGTSTDTQYFGPGTRLTVL.

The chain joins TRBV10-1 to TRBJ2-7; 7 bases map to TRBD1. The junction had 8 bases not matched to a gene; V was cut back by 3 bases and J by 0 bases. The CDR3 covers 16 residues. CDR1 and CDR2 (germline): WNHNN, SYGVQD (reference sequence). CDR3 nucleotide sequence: TGCGCCAGCAGTGAACCCGAGGGGGCGCTCTCCTACGAGCAGTACTTC. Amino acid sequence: CASSEPEGALSYEQYF.

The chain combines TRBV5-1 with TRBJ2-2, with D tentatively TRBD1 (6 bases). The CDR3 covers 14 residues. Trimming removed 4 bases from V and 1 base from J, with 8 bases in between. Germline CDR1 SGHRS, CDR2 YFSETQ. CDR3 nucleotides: TGCGCCAGCAGCGTGGGACAGAACACCGGGGAGCTGTTTTTT. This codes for CASSVGQNTGELFF.

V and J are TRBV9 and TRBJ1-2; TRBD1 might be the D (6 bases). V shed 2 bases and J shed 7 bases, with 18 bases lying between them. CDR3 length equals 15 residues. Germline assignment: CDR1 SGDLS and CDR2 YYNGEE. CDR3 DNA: TGTGCCAGCAGCGTTGATCAGGGGCTCGGAGGTGGCTACACCTTC. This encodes CASSVDQGLGGGYTF. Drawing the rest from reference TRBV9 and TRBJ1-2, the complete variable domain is DSGVTQTPKHLITATGQRVTLRCSPRSGDLSVYWYQQSLDQGLQFLIQYYNGEERAKGNILERFSAQQFPDLHSELNLSSLELGDSALYFCASSVDQGLGGGYTFGSGTRLTVV.

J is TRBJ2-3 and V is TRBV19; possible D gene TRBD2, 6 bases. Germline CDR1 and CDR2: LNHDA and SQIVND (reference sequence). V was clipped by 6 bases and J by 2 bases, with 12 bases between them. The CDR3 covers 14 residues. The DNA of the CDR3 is TGTGCCAGTAGCGCGGGACTCCTCACAGATACGCAGTATTTT. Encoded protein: CASSAGLLTDTQYF.

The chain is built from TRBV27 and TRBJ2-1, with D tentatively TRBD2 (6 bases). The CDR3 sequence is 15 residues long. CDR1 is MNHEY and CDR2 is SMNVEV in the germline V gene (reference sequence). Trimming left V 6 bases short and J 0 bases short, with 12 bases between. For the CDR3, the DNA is TGTGCCAGCAGGCCCGGACTACCCTCCTACAATGAGCAGTTCTTC. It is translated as CASRPGLPSYNEQFF.

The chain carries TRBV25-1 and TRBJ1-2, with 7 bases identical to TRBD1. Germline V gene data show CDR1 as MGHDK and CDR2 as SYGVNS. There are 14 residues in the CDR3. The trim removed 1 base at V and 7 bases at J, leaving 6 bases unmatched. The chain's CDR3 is CASSESGRGGGYTF. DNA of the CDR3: TGTGCCAGCAGTGAATCGGGCAGGGGGGGTGGCTACACCTTC.

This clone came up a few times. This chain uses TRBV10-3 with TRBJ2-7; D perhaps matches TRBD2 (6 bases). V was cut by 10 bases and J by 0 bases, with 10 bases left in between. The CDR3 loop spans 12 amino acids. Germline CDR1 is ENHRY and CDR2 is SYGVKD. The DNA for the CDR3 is TGTGCCACCCTCGGGGGCTCCTACGAGCAGTACTTC. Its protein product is CATLGGSYEQYF.

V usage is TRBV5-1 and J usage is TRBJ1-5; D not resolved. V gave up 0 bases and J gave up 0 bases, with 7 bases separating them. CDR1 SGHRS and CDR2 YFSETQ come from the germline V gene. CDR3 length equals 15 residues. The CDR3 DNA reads TGCGCCAGCAGCTTGGAAGGTTCTAGCAATCAGCCCCAGCATTTT. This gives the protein CASSLEGSSNQPQHF.

DNA for the CDR3: TGTGCCAGCAGCTCGACCGGGACTAGCTCCACCGGGGAGCTGTTTTTT. Translating gives CASSSTGTSSTGELFF. The gene calls are TRBV7-2 and TRBJ2-2; 9 bases match TRBD2. Germline assignment: CDR1 SGHTA and CDR2 FQGNSA. Trimming took 4 bases from V and 4 from J; bases not matched to a gene: 7. The CDR3 sequence is 16 residues long. Drawing the rest from reference TRBV7-2 and TRBJ2-2, the complete variable domain is GAGVSQSPSNKVTEKGKDVELRCDPISGHTALYWYRQSLGQGLEFLIYFQGNSAPDKSGLPSDRFSAERTGGSVSTLTIQRTQQEDSAVYLCASSSTGTSSTGELFFGEGSRLTVL.

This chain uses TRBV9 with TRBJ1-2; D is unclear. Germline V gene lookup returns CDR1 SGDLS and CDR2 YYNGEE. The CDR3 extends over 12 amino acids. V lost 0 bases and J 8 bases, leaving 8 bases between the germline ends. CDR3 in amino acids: CASSVGLLGYTF. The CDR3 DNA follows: TGTGCCAGCAGCGTAGGGCTTCTAGGCTACACCTTC.

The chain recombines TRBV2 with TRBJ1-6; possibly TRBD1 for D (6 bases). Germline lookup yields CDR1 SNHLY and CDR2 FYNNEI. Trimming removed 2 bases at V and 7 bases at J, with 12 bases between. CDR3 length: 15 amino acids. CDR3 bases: TGTGCCAGCAGTGAAACAGGGAATACCAATTCACCCCTCCACTTT. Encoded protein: CASSETGNTNSPLHF.

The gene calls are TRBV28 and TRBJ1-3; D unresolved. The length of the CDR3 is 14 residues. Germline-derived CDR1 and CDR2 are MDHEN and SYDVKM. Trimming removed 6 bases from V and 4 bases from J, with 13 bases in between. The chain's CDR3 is CASSPATRGNTIYF. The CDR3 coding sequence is TGTGCCAGCAGCCCGGCCACGAGAGGAAACACCATATATTTT.

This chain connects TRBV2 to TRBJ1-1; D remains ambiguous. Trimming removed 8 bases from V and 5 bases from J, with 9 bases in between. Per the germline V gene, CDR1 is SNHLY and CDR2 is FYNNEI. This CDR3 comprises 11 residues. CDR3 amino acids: CASLMSTEAFF. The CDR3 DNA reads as TGTGCCAGCTTGATGTCTACTGAAGCTTTCTTT. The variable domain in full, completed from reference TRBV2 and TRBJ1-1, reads EPEVTQTPSHQVTQMGQEVILRCVPISNHLYFYWYRQILGQKVEFLVSFYNNEISEKSEIFDDQFSVERPDGSNFTLKIRSTKLEDSAMYFCASLMSTEAFFGQGTRLTVV.

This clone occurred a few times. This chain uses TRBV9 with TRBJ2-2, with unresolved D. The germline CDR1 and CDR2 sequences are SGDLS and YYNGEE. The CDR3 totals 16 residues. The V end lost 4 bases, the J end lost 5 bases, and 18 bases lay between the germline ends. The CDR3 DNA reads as TGTGCCAGCAGCCTCAGAGGAGCCCACCCAACCGGGGAGCTGTTTTTT. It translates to CASSLRGAHPTGELFF.

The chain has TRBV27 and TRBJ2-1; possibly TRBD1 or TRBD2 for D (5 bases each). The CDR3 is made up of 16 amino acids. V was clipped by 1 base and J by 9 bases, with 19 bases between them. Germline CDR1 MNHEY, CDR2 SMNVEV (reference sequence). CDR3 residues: CASSLWGSQPGSEQFF. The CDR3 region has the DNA TGTGCCAGCAGTTTATGGGGGAGCCAACCGGGGAGTGAGCAGTTCTTC.

The CDR3 is CASRTTGGNEKLFF. CDR3 sequence (DNA): TGTGCCAGCAGAACGACAGGGGGTAATGAAAAACTGTTTTTT. V usage is TRBV6-6 and J usage is TRBJ1-4; TRBD1 agrees at 9 bases. With 6 bases clipped from V and 4 bases from J, the junction kept 3 bases outside the gene matches. CDR3 length: 14 residues. CDR1 is MNHNY, CDR2 SVGAGI, per germline (reference sequence).